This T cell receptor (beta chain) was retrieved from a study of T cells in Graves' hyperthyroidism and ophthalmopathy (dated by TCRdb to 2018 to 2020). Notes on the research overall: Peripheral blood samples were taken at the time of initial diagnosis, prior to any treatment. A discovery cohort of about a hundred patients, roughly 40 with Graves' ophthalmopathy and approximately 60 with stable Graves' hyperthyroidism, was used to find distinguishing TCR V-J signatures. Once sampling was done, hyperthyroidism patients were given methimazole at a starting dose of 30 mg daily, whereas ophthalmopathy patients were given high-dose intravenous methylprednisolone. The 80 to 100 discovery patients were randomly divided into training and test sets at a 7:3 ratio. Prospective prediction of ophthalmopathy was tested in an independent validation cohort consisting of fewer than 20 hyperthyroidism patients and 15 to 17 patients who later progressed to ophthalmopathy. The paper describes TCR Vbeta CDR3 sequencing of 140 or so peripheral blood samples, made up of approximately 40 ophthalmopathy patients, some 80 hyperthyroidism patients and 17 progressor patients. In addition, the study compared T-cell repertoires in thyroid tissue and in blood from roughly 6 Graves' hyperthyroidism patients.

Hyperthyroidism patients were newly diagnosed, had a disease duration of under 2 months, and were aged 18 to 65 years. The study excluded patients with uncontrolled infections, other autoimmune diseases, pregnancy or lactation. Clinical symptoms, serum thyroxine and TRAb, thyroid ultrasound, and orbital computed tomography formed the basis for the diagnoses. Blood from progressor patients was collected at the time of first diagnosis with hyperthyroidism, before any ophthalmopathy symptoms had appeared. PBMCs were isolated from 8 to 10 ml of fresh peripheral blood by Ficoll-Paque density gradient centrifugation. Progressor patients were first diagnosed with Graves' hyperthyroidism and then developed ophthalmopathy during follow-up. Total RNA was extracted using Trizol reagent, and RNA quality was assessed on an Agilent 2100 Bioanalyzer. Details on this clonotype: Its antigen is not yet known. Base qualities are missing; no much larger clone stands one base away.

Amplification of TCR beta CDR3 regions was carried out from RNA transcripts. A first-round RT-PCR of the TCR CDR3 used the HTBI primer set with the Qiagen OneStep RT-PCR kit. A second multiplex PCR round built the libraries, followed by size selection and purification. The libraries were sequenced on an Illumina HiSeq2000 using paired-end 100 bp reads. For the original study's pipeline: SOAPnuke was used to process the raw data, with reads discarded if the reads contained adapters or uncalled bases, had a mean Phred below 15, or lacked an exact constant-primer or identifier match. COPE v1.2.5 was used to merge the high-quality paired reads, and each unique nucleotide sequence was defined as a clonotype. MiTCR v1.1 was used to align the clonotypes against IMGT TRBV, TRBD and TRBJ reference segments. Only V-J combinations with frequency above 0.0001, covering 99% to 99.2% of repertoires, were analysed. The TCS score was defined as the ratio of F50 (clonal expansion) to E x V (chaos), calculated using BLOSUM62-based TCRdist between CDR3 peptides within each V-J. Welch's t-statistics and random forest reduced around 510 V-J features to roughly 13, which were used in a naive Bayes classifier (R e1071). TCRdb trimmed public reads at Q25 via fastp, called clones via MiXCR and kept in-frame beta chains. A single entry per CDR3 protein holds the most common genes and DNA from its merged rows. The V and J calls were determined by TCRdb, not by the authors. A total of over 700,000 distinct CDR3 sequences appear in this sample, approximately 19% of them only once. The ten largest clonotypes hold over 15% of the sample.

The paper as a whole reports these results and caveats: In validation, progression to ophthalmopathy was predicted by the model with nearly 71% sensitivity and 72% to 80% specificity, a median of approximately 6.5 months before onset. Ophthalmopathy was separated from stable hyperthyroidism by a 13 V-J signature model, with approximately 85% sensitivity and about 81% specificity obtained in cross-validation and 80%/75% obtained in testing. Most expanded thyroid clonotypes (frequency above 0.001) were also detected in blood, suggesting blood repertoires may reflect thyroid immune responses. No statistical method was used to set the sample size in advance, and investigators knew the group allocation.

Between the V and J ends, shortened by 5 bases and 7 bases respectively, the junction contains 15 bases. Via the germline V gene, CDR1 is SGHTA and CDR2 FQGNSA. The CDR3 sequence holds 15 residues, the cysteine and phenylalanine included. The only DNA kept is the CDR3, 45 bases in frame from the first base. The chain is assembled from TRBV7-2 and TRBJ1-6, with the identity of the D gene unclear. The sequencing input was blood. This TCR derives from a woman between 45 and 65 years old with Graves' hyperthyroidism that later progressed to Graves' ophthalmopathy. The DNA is TGTGCCAGCAGCCGAACGGGATCGCCAAATTCACCCCTCCACTTT. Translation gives CASSRTGSPNSPLHF.